The 25 T cell receptor beta chains in this list originate from one sample, sequenced in a study of early stage breast cancer tumors. The table came from immunoSEQ multiplex PCR; TCRdb's copy has only in-frame clones and leaves some out. The repertoire holds tens of thousands of clones, with around 72% as singletons. Sequenced input: blood. Receptors were obtained from a person between 50 and 60 years old with breast cancer.

The chain combines TRBV7-2 with TRBJ2-3, with TRBD1 as a possible D gene (5 bases). V lost 5 bases to trimming and J lost 6 bases, with 15 bases between them. The CDR3 is 14 amino acids. Germline-derived CDR1 and CDR2 are SGHTA and FQGNSA. CDR3: CASSQGQRMDTQYF. The CDR3 DNA reads TGTGCCAGCAGCCAAGGACAACGGATGGATACGCAGTATTTT.

The chain joins TRBV2 to TRBJ2-7; 11 nucleotides align to TRBD2. Germline assignment: CDR1 SNHLY and CDR2 FYNNEI. V dropped 4 bases and J dropped 6; count of bases not matched to a gene: 8. The CDR3 has 15 residues. The CDR3 sequence: CASSARSGRAGEQYF. For the CDR3, the DNA is TGTGCCAGCAGTGCTCGTAGCGGGAGGGCGGGCGAGCAGTACTTC.

The rearrangement uses TRBV6-6 and TRBJ1-2, with D perhaps TRBD1 (5 bases). Germline CDR1 and CDR2: MNHNY and SVGAGI (reference sequence). This CDR3 has 16 residues. V was trimmed by 4 bases and J by 0 bases, leaving 15 bases between them. CDR3 sequence (DNA): TGTGCCAGCAGTTCCCGGGGGACCGATTCTAACTATGGCTACACCTTC. This translates into CASSSRGTDSNYGYTF.

This sequence joins TRBV2 and TRBJ1-2; 7 nucleotides line up with TRBD1. Germline V gene lookup returns CDR1 SNHLY and CDR2 FYNNEI. The trim removed 4 bases at V and 5 bases at J, leaving 4 bases unmatched. The CDR3 is made up of 13 amino acids. Here the CDR3 reads CASSVTGDYGYTF. DNA for the CDR3: TGTGCCAGCAGTGTCACAGGGGATTATGGCTACACCTTC.

This rearrangement joins TRBV19 to TRBJ1-6; D not certain. There are 13 residues in the CDR3. V was clipped by 4 bases and J by 15 bases, with 16 bases between them. In germline, CDR1 is LNHDA, CDR2 SQIVND (reference sequence). CDR3 loop: CASSTETTLVLHF. The CDR3 DNA follows: TGTGCCAGTAGTACGGAGACGACTCTTGTCCTCCACTTT. The entire variable domain, with the rest obtained from reference TRBV19 and TRBJ1-6, is as follows: DGGITQSPKYLFRKEGQNVTLSCEQNLNHDAMYWYRQDPGQGLRLIYYSQIVNDFQKGDIAEGYSVSREKKESFPLTVTSAQKNPTAFYLCASSTETTLVLHFGNGTRLTVT.

This rearrangement joins TRBV5-1 to TRBJ2-7; TRBD2 agrees at 9 bases. There are 14 residues in the CDR3. J was trimmed by 2 bases and V by 3 bases; bases with no gene match: 3. CDR1 and CDR2 (germline): SGHRS, YFSETQ. The CDR3 region has the DNA TGCGCCAGCAGCTCCGGGACTAGCACCTACGAGCAGTACTTC. This encodes CASSSGTSTYEQYF.

This clone showed up just once. The CDR3 is CASSEIIQGGGYTF. For the CDR3, the DNA is TGTGCCAGCAGTGAAATAATCCAGGGTGGTGGTTACACCTTC. This chain joins TRBV2 and TRBJ1-2; tentatively, D is TRBD1 (5 bases). Germline lookup yields CDR1 SNHLY and CDR2 FYNNEI. Trimming removed 2 bases at V and 11 bases at J, with 18 bases between. The CDR3 loop spans 14 amino acids.

The J gene is TRBJ2-3, the V gene TRBV19; D is possibly TRBD2 (5 bases). The CDR3 runs to 14 residues. Germline V gene lookup returns CDR1 LNHDA and CDR2 SQIVND (reference sequence). The V end was cut by 0 bases, the J end by 6 bases, with 10 bases between. The CDR3 DNA reads as TGTGCCAGTAGTATAGAGGCAAGAGGGGATACGCAGTATTTT. Translating gives CASSIEARGDTQYF.

The table lists this clone with a count of one. The chain joins TRBV6-5 to TRBJ1-5; TRBD1 might be the D (5 bases). Germline V gene sequence: CDR1 MNHEY, CDR2 SVGAGI. V was shortened by 6 bases and J by 0 bases, with 6 bases between the two germline ends. The CDR3 contains 13 residues. The CDR3 region is CASSDSSNQPQHF. DNA for the CDR3: TGTGCCAGCAGCGACAGTAGCAATCAGCCCCAGCATTTT.

For the CDR3, the DNA is TGTGCCAGCGCCGAGGGTGAAAAACTGTTTTTT. It yields the protein CASAEGEKLFF. The chain employs TRBV11-3 and TRBJ1-4; the D is unclear. V was cut by 8 bases and J by 7 bases, with 8 bases left in between. The CDR3 loop spans 11 amino acids. Germline lookup yields CDR1 SGHNT and CDR2 YENEEA. Variable domain in full (rest from reference TRBV11-3 and TRBJ1-4): EAGVVQSPRYKIIEKKQPVAFWCNPISGHNTLYWYLQNLGQGPELLIRYENEEAVDDSQLPKDRFSAERLKGVDSTLKIQPAELGDSAVYLCASAEGEKLFFGSGTQLSVL.

The CDR3 loop is CASSPTESNTGEQYV. The CDR3 DNA sequence: TGTGCCAGCTCACCAACGGAGAGCAACACGGGGGAGCAGTACGTC. The chain links TRBV18 to TRBJ2-7; the D gene is possibly TRBD2 (5 bases). CDR1 KGHSH and CDR2 LQKENI come from the germline V gene. V lost 2 bases, J lost 7 bases, and 18 bases lay in between. The CDR3 consists of 15 residues.

The chain has TRBV5-1 and TRBJ2-1; a weak D match, TRBD1 (6 bases). Trimming took off 0 bases at V and 0 bases at J, with 7 bases between the two ends. Germline CDR1 SGHRS, CDR2 YFSETQ. The CDR3 is made up of 15 amino acids. The CDR3 coding sequence is TGCGCCAGCAGCTTGGGACAGGTCTCCTACAATGAGCAGTTCTTC. Translating it yields CASSLGQVSYNEQFF.

The rearrangement links TRBV5-1 to TRBJ2-3, with a possible D match to TRBD1 (5 bases). The CDR3 covers 17 residues. The V end was cut by 1 base, the J end by 0 bases, with 15 bases between. Germline values: CDR1 SGHRS, CDR2 YFSETQ. This chain's CDR3 is CASSLKGSASSTDTQYF. The CDR3 nucleotides are TGCGCCAGCAGCTTGAAGGGGTCAGCGTCTAGCACAGATACGCAGTATTTT. Drawing the rest from reference TRBV5-1 and TRBJ2-3, the complete variable domain is KAGVTQTPRYLIKTRGQQVTLSCSPISGHRSVSWYQQTPGQGLQFLFEYFSETQRNKGNFPGRFSGRQFSNSRSEMNVSTLELGDSALYLCASSLKGSASSTDTQYFGPGTRLTVL.

The chain couples TRBV18 to TRBJ2-2; TRBD2 might be the D (6 bases). Trimming shortened V by 3 bases and J by 6 bases, and 17 bases separated the two germline ends. CDR1 is KGHSH and CDR2 is LQKENI in the germline V gene. The CDR3 has 16 amino acids. CDR3 in DNA: TGTGCCAGCTCACCGAGACCTGGAGGGGAGTCCGGGGAGCTGTTTTTT. This codes for CASSPRPGGESGELFF. Full variable domain (outside the CDR3, taken from reference TRBV18 and TRBJ2-2): NAGVMQNPRHLVRRRGQEARLRCSPMKGHSHVYWYRQLPEEGLKFMVYLQKENIIDESGMPKERFSAEFPKEGPSILRIQQVVRGDSAAYFCASSPRPGGESGELFFGEGSRLTVL.

The rearrangement uses TRBV29-1 and TRBJ2-7, with 7 bases lining up with TRBD1. Germline V lookup: CDR1 SQVTM, CDR2 ANQGSEA. The CDR3 sequence is 13 residues long. J gave up 6 bases and V 7 bases, and 12 bases lay outside the gene matches. Here the CDR3 reads CSDIRGCPFEQYV. The DNA of the CDR3 is TGCAGCGACATCAGGGGGTGCCCCTTCGAGCAGTACGTC.

The rearrangement links TRBV7-8 to TRBJ2-3; 12 bases are shared with TRBD2. The CDR3 totals 16 residues. Germline V gene lookup returns CDR1 SGHVS and CDR2 FQNEAQ. The V segment lost 5 bases and the J segment 2 bases; nucleotides outside the gene matches: 5. In nucleotides, the CDR3 is TGTGCCAGCAGCCTTGGACTAGCGGGGCCCACAGATACGCAGTATTTT. Its translation: CASSLGLAGPTDTQYF.

The chain joins TRBV7-9 to TRBJ2-7, with 9 bases aligning to TRBD2. The CDR3 extends over 15 amino acids. With 6 bases clipped from V and 2 bases from J, the junction kept 8 bases outside the gene matches. Germline values: CDR1 SEHNR, CDR2 FQNEAQ (reference sequence). The CDR3 sequence is CASSLIAGEAYEQYF. For the CDR3, the DNA is TGTGCCAGCAGTTTAATAGCGGGAGAGGCCTACGAGCAGTACTTC.

J is TRBJ2-4 and V is TRBV5-1, with TRBD2 matching over 11 bases. The ends lost 4 bases at V and 1 base at J; junction bases unmatched: 4. The CDR3 covers 16 residues. Germline assignment: CDR1 SGHRS and CDR2 YFSETQ. The CDR3 sequence: CASSPLAGGAKNIQYF. The CDR3 nucleotides read TGCGCCAGCAGCCCGCTAGCGGGGGGTGCCAAAAACATTCAGTACTTC.

The J gene is TRBJ1-2, the V gene TRBV5-1, with a tentative D call TRBD1 (5 bases). This CDR3 spans 12 amino acids. Between the trimmed V and J ends, which lost 3 bases and 8 bases, there was a span of 11 bases. Per germline, CDR1 SGHRS and CDR2 YFSETQ. CDR3 residues: CASSSGGEGYTF. CDR3 bases: TGCGCCAGCAGCTCGGGGGGAGAAGGCTACACCTTC.

This chain links TRBV19 with TRBJ1-1; no definite D call. V was trimmed by 3 bases and J by 1 base, leaving 9 bases between them. This CDR3 spans 14 amino acids. Germline V lookup: CDR1 LNHDA, CDR2 SQIVND (reference sequence). The CDR3 sequence: CASSIGPANTEAFF. CDR3 DNA sequence: TGTGCCAGTAGTATCGGTCCTGCGAACACTGAAGCTTTCTTT.

The chain has TRBV4-3 and TRBJ1-1; no definite D call. The CDR3 covers 13 residues. V lost 0 bases to trimming and J lost 3 bases, with 5 bases between them. Germline V lookup: CDR1 LGHNA, CDR2 YSLEER. CDR3 protein: CASSQDLDTEAFF. CDR3 nucleotide sequence: TGCGCCAGCAGCCAAGATCTCGACACTGAAGCTTTCTTT.

The V call is TRBV27, the J call TRBJ2-7, with 12 bases lining up with TRBD2. With 6 bases clipped from V and 4 bases from J, the junction kept 1 base outside the gene matches. The CDR3 loop spans 13 amino acids. Germline CDR1 MNHEY, CDR2 SMNVEV (reference sequence). DNA of the CDR3: TGTGCCAGCAGGACTAGCGGGAGTTACGAGCAGTACTTC. It encodes CASRTSGSYEQYF.

This chain connects TRBV7-8 to TRBJ2-7, with TRBD1 matching over 9 bases. Germline CDR1 is SGHVS and CDR2 is FQNEAQ. V dropped 6 bases and J dropped 1; count of bases not matched to a gene: 4. The length of the CDR3 is 14 residues. CDR3 sequence: CASRGDRESYEQYF. The CDR3 region has the DNA TGTGCCAGCAGAGGGGACAGGGAGTCCTACGAGCAGTACTTC.

This chain uses TRBV12-2 with TRBJ1-2; TRBD1 is the table's D call, not checked against the DNA. TRBV12-2 is listed as a pseudogene. This CDR3 contains 15 residues. This CDR3 is CASRLGSRGRVGYTF. The DNA of the CDR3 is TGTGCAAGTCGCTTGGGGTCGAGGGGGCGGGTAGGCTACACCTTC.

The chain couples TRBV4-2 to TRBJ2-5; the match to TRBD2 covers 8 bases. Germline V gene data show CDR1 as LGHNA and CDR2 as YNFKEQ. Losses at the gene ends were 4 bases for V and 4 bases for J; bases not matched to a gene: 8. This CDR3 is built from 15 residues. The CDR3 spells CASSPGDSGAETQYF. CDR3 DNA sequence: TGTGCCAGCAGCCCCGGAGATAGCGGGGCAGAGACCCAGTACTTC.